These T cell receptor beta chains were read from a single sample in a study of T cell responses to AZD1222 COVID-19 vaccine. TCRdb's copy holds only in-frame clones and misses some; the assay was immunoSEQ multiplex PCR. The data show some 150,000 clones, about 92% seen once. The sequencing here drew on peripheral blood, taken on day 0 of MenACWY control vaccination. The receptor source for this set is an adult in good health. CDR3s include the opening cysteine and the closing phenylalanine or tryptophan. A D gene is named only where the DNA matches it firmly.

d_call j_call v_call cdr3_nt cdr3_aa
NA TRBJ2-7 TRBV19 TGTGCCAGTAGTACCGGTCCCTTTTACGAGCAGTACTTC CASSTGPFYEQYF
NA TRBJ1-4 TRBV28 TGTGCCAGCAGTCAAAACAGGGCAACTAATGAAAAACTGTTTTTT CASSQNRATNEKLFF
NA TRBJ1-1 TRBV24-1 TGTGCCACCAGTGAGTCTAGGGGGGCTGAAGCTTTCTTT CATSESRGAEAFF
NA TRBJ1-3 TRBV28 TGTGCCAGCACTTCAAGGGGGAGGAATCCCATATATTTT CASTSRGRNPIYF
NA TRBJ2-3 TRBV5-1 TGCGCCAGCAGCTTGGAAGGAGATACGCAGTATTTT CASSLEGDTQYF
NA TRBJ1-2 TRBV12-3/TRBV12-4 TGTGCCAGCAGTTCAGGATTTAGTGGCTACACCTTC CASSSGFSGYTF
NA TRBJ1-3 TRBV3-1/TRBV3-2 TGTGCCAGCAGCCAAGATAGAACATCTGGGGGAAACACCATATATTTT CASSQDRTSGGNTIYF
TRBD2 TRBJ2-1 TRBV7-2 TGTGCCAGCAGCTTACGACTAGCGGGAGGCCCCTCGGGCAATGAGCAGTTCTTC CASSLRLAGGPSGNEQFF
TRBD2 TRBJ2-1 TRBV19 TGTGCCAGTAGTAGCCCGGGGAGGGCCTACAATGAGCAGTTCTTC CASSSPGRAYNEQFF
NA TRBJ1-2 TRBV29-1 TGCAGCGTTGAAGGGGGGGCCCCGGGCTATGGCTACACCTTC CSVEGGAPGYGYTF
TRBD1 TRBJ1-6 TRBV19 TGTGCCAGTAGCTCGGGACAGATACTGAGCTCCTATAATTCACCCCTCCACTTT CASSSGQILSSYNSPLHF
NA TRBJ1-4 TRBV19 TGTGCCAGTAGTTCCCGTGAGGGGACTAATGAAAAACTGTTTTTT CASSSREGTNEKLFF
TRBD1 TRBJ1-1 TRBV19 TGTGCCAGTACCACAGGGGGTCGAAGGATAGGAACTGAAGCTTTCTTT CASTTGGRRIGTEAFF
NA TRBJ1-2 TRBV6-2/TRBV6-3 TGTGCCAGCAGCGTTACGGGCCCCAATAACTATGGCTACACCTTC CASSVTGPNNYGYTF